This entry describes one T cell receptor (beta chain). The record originates from a study of T-cell reconstitution after alpha-beta-depleted transplantation in children. TCRbeta library preparation incorporated unique molecular identifiers. TCRdb re-called the PCR reads with MiXCR, one entry per CDR3 protein. The sample includes around 480,000 distinct CDR3 sequences, about 31% of them seen just once. Germline CDR1 reads SGHTA; CDR2 reads FQGNSA. The CDR3 is 15 residues long. The V and J ends lost 5 bases and 3 bases respectively, with 16 bases between them. This TCR came from a human donor who donated a stem cell graft to a child with aplastic anemia. The chain recombines TRBV7-2 with TRBJ2-5, with D perhaps given as TRBD1 or TRBD2 (5 bases each). The sample consisted of PBMCs from the stem cell graft donor, taken from the stem cell graft. The CDR3 region has the DNA TGTGCCAGCAGCCCACCGGGACCTCAAAAAGAGACCCAGTACTTC. Its protein is CASSPPGPQKETQYF.